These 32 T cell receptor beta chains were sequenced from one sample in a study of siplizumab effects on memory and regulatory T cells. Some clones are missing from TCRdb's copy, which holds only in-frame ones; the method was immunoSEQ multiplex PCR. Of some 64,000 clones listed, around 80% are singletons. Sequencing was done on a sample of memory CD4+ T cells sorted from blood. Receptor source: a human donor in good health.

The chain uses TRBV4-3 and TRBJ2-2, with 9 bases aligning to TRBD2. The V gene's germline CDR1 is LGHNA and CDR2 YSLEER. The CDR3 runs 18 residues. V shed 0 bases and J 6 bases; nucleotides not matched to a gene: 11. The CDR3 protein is CASSQDGYGLAYPGELFF. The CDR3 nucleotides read TGCGCCAGCAGCCAAGATGGTTACGGACTAGCGTATCCCGGGGAGCTGTTTTTT.

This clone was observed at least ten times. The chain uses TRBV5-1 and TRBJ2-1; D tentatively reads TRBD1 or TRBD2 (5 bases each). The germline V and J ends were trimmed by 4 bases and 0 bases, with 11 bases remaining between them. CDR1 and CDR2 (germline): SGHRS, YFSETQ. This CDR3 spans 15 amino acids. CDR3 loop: CASSGTLSSYNEQFF. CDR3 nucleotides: TGCGCCAGCAGCGGGACGCTGAGCTCCTACAATGAGCAGTTCTTC.

The CDR3 DNA reads as TGTGCCAGCAGGCCCGGACAGGAGGTCTCCTACGAGCAGTACTTC. Amino acid sequence: CASRPGQEVSYEQYF. The chain links TRBV6-6 to TRBJ2-7; TRBD1 aligns across 7 bases. The CDR3 consists of 15 residues. V dropped 6 bases and J dropped 0; count of bases not matched to a gene: 8. The V gene's germline CDR1 is MNHNY and CDR2 SVGAGI (reference sequence).

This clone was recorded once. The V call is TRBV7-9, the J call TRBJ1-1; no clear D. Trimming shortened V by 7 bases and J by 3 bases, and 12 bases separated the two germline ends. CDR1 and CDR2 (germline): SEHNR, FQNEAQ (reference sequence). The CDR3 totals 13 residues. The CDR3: CASKSEIDTEAFF. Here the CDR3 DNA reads TGTGCCAGCAAAAGCGAGATCGACACTGAAGCTTTCTTT.

The CDR3 DNA reads TGTGCTAGTGGTTCCCGTACTACTCCGAAAGAGACCCAGTACTTC. This gives the protein CASGSRTTPKETQYF. V gene TRBV12-5 combines with J gene TRBJ2-5; D unclear. This CDR3 has 15 residues. Germline V gene data show CDR1 as LGHNT and CDR2 as FRNRAP. V lost 4 bases to trimming and J lost 3 bases, with 15 bases between them.

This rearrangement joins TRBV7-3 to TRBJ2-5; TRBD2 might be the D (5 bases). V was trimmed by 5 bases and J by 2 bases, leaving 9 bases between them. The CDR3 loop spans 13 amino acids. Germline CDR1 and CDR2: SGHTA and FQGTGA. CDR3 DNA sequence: TGTGCCAGCAGCCGGACTGGACAAGAGACCCAGTACTTC. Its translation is CASSRTGQETQYF. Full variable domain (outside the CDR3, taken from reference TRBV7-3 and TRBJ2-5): GAGVSQTPSNKVTEKGKYVELRCDPISGHTALYWYRQSLGQGPEFLIYFQGTGAADDSGLPNDRFFAVRPEGSVSTLKIQRTERGDSAVYLCASSRTGQETQYFGPGTRLLVL.

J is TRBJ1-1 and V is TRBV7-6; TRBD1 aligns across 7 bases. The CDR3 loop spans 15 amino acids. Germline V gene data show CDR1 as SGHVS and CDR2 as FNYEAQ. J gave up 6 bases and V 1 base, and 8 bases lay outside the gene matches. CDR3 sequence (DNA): TGTGCCAGCAGCTTAGTTGCAGGGGGTGTTTCTGAAGCTTTCTTT. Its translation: CASSLVAGGVSEAFF.

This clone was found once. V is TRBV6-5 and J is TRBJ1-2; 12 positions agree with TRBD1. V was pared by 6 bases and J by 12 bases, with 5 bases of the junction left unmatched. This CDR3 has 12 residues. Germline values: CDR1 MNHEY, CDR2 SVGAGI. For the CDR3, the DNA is TGTGCCAGCAGGGGACAGGGGGCTGTGGACACCTTC. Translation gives CASRGQGAVDTF.

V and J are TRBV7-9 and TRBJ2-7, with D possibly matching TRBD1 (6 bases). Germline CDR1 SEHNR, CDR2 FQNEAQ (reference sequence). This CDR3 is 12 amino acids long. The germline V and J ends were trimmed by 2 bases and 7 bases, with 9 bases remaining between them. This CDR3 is CASSLNREEQYF. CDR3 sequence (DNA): TGTGCCAGCAGCTTAAACAGGGAGGAGCAGTACTTC. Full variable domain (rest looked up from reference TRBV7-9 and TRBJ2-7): DTGVSQNPRHKITKRGQNVTFRCDPISEHNRLYWYRQTLGQGPEFLTYFQNEAQLEKSRLLSDRFSAERPKGSFSTLEIQRTEQGDSAMYLCASSLNREEQYFGPGTRLTVT.

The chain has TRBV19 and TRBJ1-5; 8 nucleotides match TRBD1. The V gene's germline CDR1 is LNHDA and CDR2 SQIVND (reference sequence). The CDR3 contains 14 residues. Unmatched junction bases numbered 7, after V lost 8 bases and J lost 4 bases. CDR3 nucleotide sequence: TGTGCCAGTGACCGGGACAGGTCTAATCAGCCCCAGCATTTT. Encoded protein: CASDRDRSNQPQHF.

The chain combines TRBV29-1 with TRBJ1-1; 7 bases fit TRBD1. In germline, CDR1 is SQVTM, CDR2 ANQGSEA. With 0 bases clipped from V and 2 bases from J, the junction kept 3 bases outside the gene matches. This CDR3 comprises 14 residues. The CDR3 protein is CSVEEGQSNTEAFF. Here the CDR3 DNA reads TGCAGCGTTGAAGAGGGACAGAGTAACACTGAAGCTTTCTTT.

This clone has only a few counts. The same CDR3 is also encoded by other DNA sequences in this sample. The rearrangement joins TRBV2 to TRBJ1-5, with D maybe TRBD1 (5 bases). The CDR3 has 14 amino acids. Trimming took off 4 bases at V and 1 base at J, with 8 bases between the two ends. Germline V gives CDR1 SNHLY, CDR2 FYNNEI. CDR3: CASSGEGSNQPQHF. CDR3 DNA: TGTGCCAGCAGTGGGGAGGGGAGCAATCAGCCCCAGCATTTT.

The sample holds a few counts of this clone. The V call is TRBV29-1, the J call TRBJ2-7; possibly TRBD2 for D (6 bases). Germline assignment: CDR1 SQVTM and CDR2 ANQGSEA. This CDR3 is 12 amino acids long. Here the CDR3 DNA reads TGCGGGGGGACCAGAGGAGCCTACGAGCAGTACTTC. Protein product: CGGTRGAYEQYF.

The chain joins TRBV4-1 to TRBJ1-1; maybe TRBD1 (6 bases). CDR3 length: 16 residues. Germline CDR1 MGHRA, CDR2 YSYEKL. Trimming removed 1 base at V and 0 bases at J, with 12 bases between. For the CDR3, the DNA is TGCGCCAGCAGCCAAGGCAGGGGAAACATGAACACTGAAGCTTTCTTT. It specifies CASSQGRGNMNTEAFF.

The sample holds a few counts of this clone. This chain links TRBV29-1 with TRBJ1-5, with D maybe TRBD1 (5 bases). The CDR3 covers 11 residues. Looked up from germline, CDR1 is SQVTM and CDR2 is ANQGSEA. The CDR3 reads CNRREDQPQHF. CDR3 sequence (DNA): TGCAACAGGAGGGAGGATCAGCCCCAGCATTTT.

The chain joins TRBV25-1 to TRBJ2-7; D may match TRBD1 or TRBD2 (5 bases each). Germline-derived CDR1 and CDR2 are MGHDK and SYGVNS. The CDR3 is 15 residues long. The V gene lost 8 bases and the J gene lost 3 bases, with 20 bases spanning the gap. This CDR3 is CASGGGAQEGYEQYF. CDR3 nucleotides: TGTGCCAGCGGGGGTGGGGCGCAAGAAGGCTACGAGCAGTACTTC.

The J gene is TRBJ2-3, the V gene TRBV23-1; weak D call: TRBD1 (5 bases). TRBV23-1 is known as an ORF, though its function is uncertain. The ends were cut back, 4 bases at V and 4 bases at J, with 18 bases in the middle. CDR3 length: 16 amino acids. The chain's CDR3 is CASSRLMGHGADTQYF. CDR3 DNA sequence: TGCGCCAGCAGTCGCCTTATGGGGCACGGCGCAGATACGCAGTATTTT.

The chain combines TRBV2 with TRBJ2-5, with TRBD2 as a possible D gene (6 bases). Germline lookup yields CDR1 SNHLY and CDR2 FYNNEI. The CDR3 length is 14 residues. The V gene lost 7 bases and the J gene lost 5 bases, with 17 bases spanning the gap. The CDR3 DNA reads TGTGCCAGCAACCTGGGACTTGAGGTCGAGACCCAGTACTTC. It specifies CASNLGLEVETQYF. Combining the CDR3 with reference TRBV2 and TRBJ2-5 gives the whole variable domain EPEVTQTPSHQVTQMGQEVILRCVPISNHLYFYWYRQILGQKVEFLVSFYNNEISEKSEIFDDQFSVERPDGSNFTLKIRSTKLEDSAMYFCASNLGLEVETQYFGPGTRLLVL.

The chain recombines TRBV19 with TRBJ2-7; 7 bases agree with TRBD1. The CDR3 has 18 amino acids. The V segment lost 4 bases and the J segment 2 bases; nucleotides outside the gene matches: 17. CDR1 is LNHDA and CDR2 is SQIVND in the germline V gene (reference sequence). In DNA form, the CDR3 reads TGTGCCAGTAGTAAGGCCGAGTCTTTCGGGACAGTCCCCTACGAGCAGTACTTC. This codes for CASSKAESFGTVPYEQYF. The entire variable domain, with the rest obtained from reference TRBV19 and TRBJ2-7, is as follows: DGGITQSPKYLFRKEGQNVTLSCEQNLNHDAMYWYRQDPGQGLRLIYYSQIVNDFQKGDIAEGYSVSREKKESFPLTVTSAQKNPTAFYLCASSKAESFGTVPYEQYFGPGTRLTVT.

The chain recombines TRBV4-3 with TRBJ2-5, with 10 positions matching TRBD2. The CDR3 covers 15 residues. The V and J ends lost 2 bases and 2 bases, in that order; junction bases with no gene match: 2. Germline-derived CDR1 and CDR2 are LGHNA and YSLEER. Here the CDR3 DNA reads TGCGCCAGCAGCCAACTAGCGGGGGATCAAGAGACCCAGTACTTC. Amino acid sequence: CASSQLAGDQETQYF.

CDR3 coding DNA: TGTGCCAGCTGGGCAGCTAACTATGGCTACACCTTC. It yields the protein CASWAANYGYTF. The gene calls are TRBV6-1 and TRBJ1-2; D remains ambiguous. The CDR3 loop spans 12 amino acids. Trimming removed 8 bases from V and 0 bases from J, with 7 bases in between. Germline V lookup: CDR1 MNHNS, CDR2 SASEGT.

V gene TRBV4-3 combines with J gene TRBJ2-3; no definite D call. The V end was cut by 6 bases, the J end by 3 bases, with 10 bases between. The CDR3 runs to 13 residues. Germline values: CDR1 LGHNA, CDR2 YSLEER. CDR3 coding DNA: TGCGCCAGCAGTGTCTCCCATACAGATACGCAGTATTTT. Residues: CASSVSHTDTQYF.

The CDR3 region is CASSQDWGNSPLHF. DNA for the CDR3: TGCGCCAGCAGCCAAGATTGGGGTAATTCACCCCTCCACTTT. The rearrangement links TRBV4-3 to TRBJ1-6; the D is unclear. Germline V gene lookup returns CDR1 LGHNA and CDR2 YSLEER. The CDR3 spans 14 residues. The V end lost 0 bases, the J end lost 6 bases, and 6 bases lay between the germline ends.

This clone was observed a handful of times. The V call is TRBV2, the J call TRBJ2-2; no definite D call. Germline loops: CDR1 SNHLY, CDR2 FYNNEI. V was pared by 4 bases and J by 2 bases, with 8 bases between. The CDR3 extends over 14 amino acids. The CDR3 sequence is CASSARVNTGELFF. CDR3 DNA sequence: TGTGCCAGCAGTGCCCGGGTCAACACCGGGGAGCTGTTTTTT.

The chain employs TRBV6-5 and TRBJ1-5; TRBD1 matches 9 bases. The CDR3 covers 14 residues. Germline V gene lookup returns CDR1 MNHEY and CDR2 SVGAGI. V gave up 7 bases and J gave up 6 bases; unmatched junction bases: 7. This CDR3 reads CASIWTGDGQPQHF. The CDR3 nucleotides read TGTGCCAGCATATGGACAGGGGATGGTCAGCCCCAGCATTTT.

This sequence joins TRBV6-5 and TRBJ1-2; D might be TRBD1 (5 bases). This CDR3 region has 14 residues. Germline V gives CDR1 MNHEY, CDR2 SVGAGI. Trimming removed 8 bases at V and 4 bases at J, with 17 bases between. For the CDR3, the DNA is TGTGCCAGCGGCCTAGACAGTTCCCCCTATGGCTACACCTTC. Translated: CASGLDSSPYGYTF.

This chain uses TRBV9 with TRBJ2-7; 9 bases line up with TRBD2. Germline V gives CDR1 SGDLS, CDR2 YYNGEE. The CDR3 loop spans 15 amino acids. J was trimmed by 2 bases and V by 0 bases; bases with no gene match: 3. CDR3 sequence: CASSVVAGDAYEQYF. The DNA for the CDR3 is TGTGCCAGCAGCGTAGTAGCGGGGGATGCCTACGAGCAGTACTTC.

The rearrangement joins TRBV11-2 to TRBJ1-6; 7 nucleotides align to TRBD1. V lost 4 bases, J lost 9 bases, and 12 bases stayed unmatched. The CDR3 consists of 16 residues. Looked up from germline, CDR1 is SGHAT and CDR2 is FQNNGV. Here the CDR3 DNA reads TGTGCCAGCAGCTCAACCTTGGGACAGACGCTTTCACCCCTCCACTTT. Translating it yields CASSSTLGQTLSPLHF.

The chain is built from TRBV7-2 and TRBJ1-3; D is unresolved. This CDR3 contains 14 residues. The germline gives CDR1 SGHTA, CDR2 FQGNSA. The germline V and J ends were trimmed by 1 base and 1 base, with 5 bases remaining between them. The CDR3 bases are TGTGCCAGCAGCTTAGAGGTGTCTGGAAACACCATATATTTT. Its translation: CASSLEVSGNTIYF.

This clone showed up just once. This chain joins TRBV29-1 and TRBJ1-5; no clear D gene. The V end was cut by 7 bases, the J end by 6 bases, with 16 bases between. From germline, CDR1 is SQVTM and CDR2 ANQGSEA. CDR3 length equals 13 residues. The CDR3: CSAIMGFGQPQHF. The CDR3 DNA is TGCAGCGCCATCATGGGGTTCGGTCAGCCCCAGCATTTT.

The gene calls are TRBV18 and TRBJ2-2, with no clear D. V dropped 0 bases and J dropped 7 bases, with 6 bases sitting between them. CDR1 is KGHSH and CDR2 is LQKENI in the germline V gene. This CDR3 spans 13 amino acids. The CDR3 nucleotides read TGTGCCAGCTCACCACCGGGTGGCGGGGAGCTGTTTTTT. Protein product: CASSPPGGGELFF.

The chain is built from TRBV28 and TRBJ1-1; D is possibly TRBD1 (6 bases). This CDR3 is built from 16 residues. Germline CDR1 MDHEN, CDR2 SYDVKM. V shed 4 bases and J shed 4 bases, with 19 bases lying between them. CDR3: CASSSNSGTSTTEAFF. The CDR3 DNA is TGTGCCAGCAGTTCAAATTCCGGGACATCCACCACTGAAGCTTTCTTT.